The 27 T cell receptor beta chains below all came from one sample that was sequenced in a study of blood T cells in healthy people across ages (dated by TCRdb to between 2015 and 2017). Library creation used 5' RACE. Instrument on record: Illumina HiSeq 2500. A second PCR of about 7 to 12 cycles was performed with a sample-barcoded 5' primer and a J-beta primer mix. Starting from the raw public reads, TCRdb applied fastp trimming at Q25, assembled clones with MiXCR and retained in-frame beta chains. Here each entry gathers all rows of one CDR3 protein and keeps the most common genes and DNA. This sample lists hundreds of thousands of distinct CDR3 sequences; approximately 30% were detected once. The ten largest clones capture 15% to 18% of the sample. Source material: blood. These receptors originate from a woman over 75 in good health.

In the case of this clonotype: This may come from a read error, since a much larger clone is one base off. Without the conserved terminal phenylalanine or tryptophan, this CDR3 likely stems from a read error. V is TRBV5-6 and J is TRBJ2-1; D possibly corresponds to TRBD1 (5 bases). CDR1 is SGHDT and CDR2 is YYEEEE in the germline V gene. The CDR3 totals 15 residues. V was cut by 2 bases and J by 5 bases, with 14 bases left in between. Here the CDR3 reads CASSFGQGSNNEQFL. The CDR3, as DNA: TGTGCCAGCAGCTTCGGGCAGGGCTCTAACAATGAGCAGTTCCTC.

As for this clonotype: A read error may explain this, as a much larger clone is one base away. This chain joins TRBV6-1 and TRBJ2-5; 8 bases match TRBD2. Judging by the DNA end, TRBJ2-7 fits better; the J call may be wrong. This CDR3 is 14 amino acids long. Germline values: CDR1 MNHNS, CDR2 SASEGT. The CDR3 is CASRDGRAGGEQYF. CDR3 in DNA: TGTGCCAGCAGGGATGGAAGGGCGGGGGGCGAGCAGTACTTC.

V usage is TRBV6-5 and J usage is TRBJ2-7, with 7 positions matching TRBD2. Unmatched junction bases numbered 11, after V lost 4 bases and J lost 2 bases. CDR1 and CDR2 from the germline V gene are MNHEY and SVGAGI. The length of the CDR3 is 16 residues. CDR3 nucleotides: TGTGCCAGCAGTTCCAGTGGCGGGAGAACCACCTACGAGCAGTACTTC. It encodes CASSSSGGRTTYEQYF.

This clonotype showed up many times. The rearrangement uses TRBV7-9 and TRBJ2-1; 7 bases align to TRBD1. Germline trimming cut 2 bases from V and 2 bases from J; bases unmatched to any gene: 3. CDR1 SEHNR and CDR2 FQNEAQ come from the germline V gene (reference sequence). The CDR3 is made up of 15 amino acids. The CDR3 nucleotides are TGTGCCAGCAGCTTAAAACAGGGGACCTACAATGAGCAGTTCTTC. This gives the protein CASSLKQGTYNEQFF.

The DNA of the CDR3 is TGCAGTGCTAGTCCGGGACTAGCGGGGATAAGCTCCTACAATGAGCAGTTCTTC. Residues: CSASPGLAGISSYNEQFF. The V call is TRBV20-1, the J call TRBJ2-1, with 13 bases fitting TRBD2. The CDR3 is made up of 18 amino acids. V lost 3 bases and J lost 0; bases outside the gene matches: 8. CDR1 and CDR2 from the germline V gene are DFQATT and SNEGSKA (reference sequence).

This clonotype has ten or more counts. The genes are TRBV20-1 and TRBJ2-7; D is possibly TRBD2 (7 bases). CDR1 is DFQATT and CDR2 is SNEGSKA in the germline V gene (reference sequence). The CDR3 sequence is 15 residues long. The V gene lost 4 bases and the J gene lost 1 base, with 17 bases spanning the gap. The CDR3 protein is CSAKPRGGPSYEQYF. In DNA, the CDR3 is TGCAGTGCTAAGCCTAGGGGGGGGCCATCCTACGAGCAGTACTTC.

The chain links TRBV20-1 to TRBJ1-5, with D tentatively TRBD1 (6 bases). Germline V gives CDR1 DFQATT, CDR2 SNEGSKA (reference sequence). The CDR3 loop spans 13 amino acids. The ends were cut back, 5 bases at V and 4 bases at J, with 12 bases in the middle. DNA of the CDR3: TGCAGTGCTCGGGGGGGGCTAAATCAGCCCCAGCATTTT. Translated, it gives CSARGGLNQPQHF.

V gene TRBV5-5 combines with J gene TRBJ1-2, with D possibly TRBD1 on 6 matching bases. This CDR3 comprises 13 residues. The germline V and J ends were trimmed by 5 bases and 7 bases, with 15 bases remaining between them. Looked up from germline, CDR1 is SGHKS and CDR2 is YYEKEE (reference sequence). The CDR3 DNA sequence: TGTGCCAGCAGTTTGCAGGGGCGGTTTGGCTACACCTTC. Protein: CASSLQGRFGYTF.

This clonotype was detected many times. V and J are TRBV4-3 and TRBJ2-7; D unclear. Germline V gene lookup returns CDR1 LGHNA and CDR2 YSLEER. There are 15 residues in the CDR3. The V gene lost 4 bases and the J gene lost 0 bases, with 13 bases spanning the gap. The CDR3 protein is CASSLRPAGSYEQYF. Here the CDR3 DNA reads TGCGCCAGCAGCCTCAGGCCCGCAGGCTCCTACGAGCAGTACTTC.

In its sample, this clonotype was seen a few times. The chain couples TRBV27 to TRBJ2-4; D call uncertain. The DNA end is more similar to TRBJ2-7, so the J call may be wrong. In germline, CDR1 is MNHEY, CDR2 SMNVEV (reference sequence). CDR3 length equals 15 residues. CDR3 region: CASSLKGTRCYEQYF. In DNA, the CDR3 is TGTGCCAGCAGTTTAAAGGGTACAAGGTGTTACGAGCAGTACTTC.

This clonotype occurred a few times. A much bigger clone sits one base away, suggesting this may be a read error. V and J are TRBV7-3 and TRBJ2-1; D is unresolved. The CDR3 extends over 13 amino acids. Looked up from germline, CDR1 is SGHTA and CDR2 is FQGTGA. CDR3 residues: CASGLDWADEQFF. The CDR3 nucleotides read TGTGCCAGCGGCTTAGATTGGGCAGATGAGCAGTTCTTC.

The CDR3 sequence is CASSLNRLNIQYF. Here the CDR3 DNA reads TGTGCCAGCAGCTTGAACAGGCTAAACATTCAGTACTTC. The rearrangement joins TRBV5-6 to TRBJ2-4; D may be TRBD1 (5 bases). Per germline, CDR1 SGHDT and CDR2 YYEEEE. Trimming took off 1 base at V and 6 bases at J, with 8 bases between the two ends. This CDR3 region has 13 residues.

A word on this clonotype: At one boundary the junction diverges from the germline segment, which might be a read error. This chain uses TRBV9 with TRBJ1-1; D uncertain. The CDR3 is 15 residues long. Germline loops: CDR1 SGDLS, CDR2 YYNGEE. DNA for the CDR3: TGCGCCAGCAGCGCGGCGGCCAGACCGAACATTGAAGCTTTCTTT. Its protein product is CASSAAARPNIEAFF.

This clonotype was found many times. V and J are TRBV5-1 and TRBJ2-7; TRBD2 might be the D (5 bases). V lost 0 bases and J 2 bases, leaving 15 bases between the germline ends. The CDR3 is 16 amino acids. CDR1 and CDR2 (germline): SGHRS, YFSETQ. The CDR3 here is CASSLGGRPGPYEQYF. The CDR3 DNA sequence: TGCGCCAGCAGCTTGGGCGGGCGCCCAGGCCCCTACGAGCAGTACTTC.

V and J are TRBV20-1 and TRBJ2-7; D perhaps matches TRBD1 (5 bases). CDR3 length: 13 residues. The germline V and J ends were trimmed by 1 base and 5 bases, with 12 bases remaining between them. The germline gives CDR1 DFQATT, CDR2 SNEGSKA (reference sequence). The CDR3 loop reads CSARVGARDEQYF. The CDR3 DNA follows: TGCAGTGCTAGAGTAGGGGCCAGGGACGAGCAGTACTTC.

This clonotype was seen many times. CDR3 sequence (DNA): TGTGCCAGCTCACGTCTACAGGCGAACGAAGGGCCCCAGCATTTT. Its translation: CASSRLQANEGPQHF. The chain links TRBV18 to TRBJ1-5, with a possible D match to TRBD1 (5 bases). CDR3 length: 15 amino acids. Trimming took 4 bases from V and 9 from J, leaving 19 bases between them. Germline-derived CDR1 and CDR2 are KGHSH and LQKENI.

This chain links TRBV4-1 with TRBJ2-3; 8 nucleotides match TRBD2. This CDR3 region has 17 residues. Looked up from germline, CDR1 is MGHRA and CDR2 is YSYEKL. Trimming cost V 4 bases and J 6 bases; bases outside gene matches: 15. The CDR3 reads CASSRGDGGGSFDTQYF. For the CDR3, the DNA is TGCGCCAGCAGCCGCGGTGACGGGGGGGGGAGTTTTGATACGCAGTATTTT.

The genes are TRBV12-3 or TRBV12-4 and TRBJ2-3; D remains ambiguous. Between the trimmed V and J ends, which lost 6 bases and 4 bases, there was a span of 11 bases. The CDR3 contains 13 residues. The CDR3 region has the DNA TGTGCCAGCAGACCAGATGTTGCAGATACGCAGTATTTT. Its translation: CASRPDVADTQYF.

The chain uses TRBV20-1 and TRBJ2-1; D may be TRBD2 (6 bases). Per germline, CDR1 DFQATT and CDR2 SNEGSKA (reference sequence). Trimming pared 5 bases from V and 4 bases from J, leaving 9 bases between. The CDR3 extends over 12 amino acids. DNA of the CDR3: TGCAGTGCTTCGAGCGGGTACAATGAGCAGTTCTTC. Its translation: CSASSGYNEQFF.

This clonotype was observed at least ten times. V and J are TRBV6-1 and TRBJ2-5; D remains ambiguous. Trimming left V 8 bases short and J 1 base short, with 8 bases between. CDR3 length: 12 amino acids. The V gene's germline CDR1 is MNHNS and CDR2 SASEGT. Here the CDR3 DNA reads TGTGCCAGCGTTGCAGTCCAAGAGACCCAGTACTTC. The encoded protein is CASVAVQETQYF.

This clonotype occurred many times. The chain recombines TRBV30 with TRBJ1-5; 7 bases fit TRBD1. The J segment lost 7 bases and the V segment lost 3 bases, leaving 9 bases of the junction unmatched. This CDR3 contains 14 residues. From germline, CDR1 is GTSNPN and CDR2 SVGIG (reference sequence). The CDR3 is CAWRGQGGEQPQHF. The CDR3 bases are TGTGCCTGGAGGGGCCAGGGGGGAGAACAGCCCCAGCATTTT.

The V call is TRBV4-2, the J call TRBJ2-5; D gene unclear. V gave up 1 base and J gave up 3 bases, with 9 bases separating them. The germline gives CDR1 LGHNA, CDR2 YNFKEQ. The CDR3 is made up of 14 amino acids. CDR3 nucleotides: TGTGCCAGCAGCCAAGGGTCCCTTGAAGAGACCCAGTACTTC. This gives the protein CASSQGSLEETQYF.

The chain couples TRBV7-9 to TRBJ2-3, with D unclear. Deletions cut 4 bases from V and 0 bases from J, with 11 bases between. Germline V gene sequence: CDR1 SEHNR, CDR2 FQNEAQ (reference sequence). The CDR3 runs 15 residues. This chain's CDR3 is CASSSLQDSTDTQYF. CDR3 DNA: TGTGCCAGCAGCTCACTGCAGGACAGCACAGATACGCAGTATTTT.

The table lists this clonotype with a few counts. This clone may be a read error of a much larger clone one base away. The chain employs TRBV5-1 and TRBJ2-4, with TRBD1 matching 9 bases. The CDR3 is made up of 14 amino acids. V trimming: 4 bases; J trimming: 9 bases; junction bases outside the gene matches: 8. Per germline, CDR1 SGHRS and CDR2 YFSETQ. DNA of the CDR3: TGCGCCAGCAGCCGGGGACAGGGAAGAGGCATTCAGTACTTC. This translates into CASSRGQGRGIQYF.

The CDR3 reads CASSQTSGFYNEQFF. The CDR3 DNA sequence: TGTGCCAGCAGCCAGACTAGCGGATTTTACAATGAGCAGTTCTTC. The V call is TRBV7-2, the J call TRBJ2-1; 9 positions agree with TRBD2. V dropped 5 bases and J dropped 4; count of bases not matched to a gene: 6. The CDR3 contains 15 residues. Germline V gene data show CDR1 as SGHTA and CDR2 as FQGNSA. Variable domain in full (rest from reference TRBV7-2 and TRBJ2-1): GAGVSQSPSNKVTEKGKDVELRCDPISGHTALYWYRQSLGQGLEFLIYFQGNSAPDKSGLPSDRFSAERTGGSVSTLTIQRTQQEDSAVYLCASSQTSGFYNEQFFGPGTRLTVL.

This clonotype was picked up many times. The V gene is TRBV20-1, the J gene TRBJ2-1; 7 bases fit TRBD1. V gave up 0 bases and J gave up 4 bases; unmatched junction bases: 9. The germline V gene has CDR1 DFQATT and CDR2 SNEGSKA (reference sequence). The length of the CDR3 is 16 residues. CDR3 amino acids: CSARDFGQVLYNEQFF. The CDR3 bases are TGCAGTGCTAGAGATTTCGGACAGGTACTTTACAATGAGCAGTTCTTC.

V usage is TRBV5-1 and J usage is TRBJ2-1; 10 bases agree with TRBD2. Germline CDR1 reads SGHRS; CDR2 reads YFSETQ. CDR3 length: 15 amino acids. V lost 4 bases, J lost 4 bases, and 5 bases stayed unmatched. Here the CDR3 reads CASSPDSGGYNEQFF. CDR3 coding DNA: TGCGCCAGCAGCCCGGATAGCGGGGGGTACAATGAGCAGTTCTTC.